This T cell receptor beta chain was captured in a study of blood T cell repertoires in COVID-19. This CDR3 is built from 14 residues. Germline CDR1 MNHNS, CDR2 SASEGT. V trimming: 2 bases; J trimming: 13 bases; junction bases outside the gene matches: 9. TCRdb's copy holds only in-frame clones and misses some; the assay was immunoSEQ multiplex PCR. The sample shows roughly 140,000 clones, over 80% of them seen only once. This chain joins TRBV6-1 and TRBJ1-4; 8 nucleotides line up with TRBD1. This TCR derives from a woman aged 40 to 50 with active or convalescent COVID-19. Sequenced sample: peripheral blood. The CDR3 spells CASSEFGQGGGLFF. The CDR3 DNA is TGTGCCAGCAGTGAATTCGGACAGGGCGGCGGACTGTTTTTT.